This TCR beta chain stems from a study of blood T cell repertoires in COVID-19. Study information: Samples came from the United States, Italy and Spain, spanning acute and convalescent COVID-19. Sources were T cells, B-cell-depleted T cells, or PBMCs; the material itself was cDNA or gDNA.

In the authors' workflow: Counts of nucleated cells, estimated from reference gene primer amplification, were obtained. The assay was immunoSEQ multiplex PCR, and TCRdb's table has in-frame clones only and misses some. D and trimming come from the DNA, and the V and J calls and clone size come from that table. The table has about 190,000 clones, over 75% seen once. This clone was detected once. Looked up from germline, CDR1 is SGHTA and CDR2 is FQGNSA. Trimming at V came to 8 bases and at J to 4 bases, leaving 21 bases not matched to a gene. This CDR3 contains 18 residues. The sequence derives from a woman older than 75 with active or convalescent COVID-19. The V call is TRBV7-2, the J call TRBJ1-1; 8 positions agree with TRBD1. The sequenced sample consisted of peripheral blood. Here the CDR3 reads CASPTRGDRITSVTEAFF. The CDR3 nucleotides read TGTGCCAGCCCCACCCGTGGGGACAGGATCACCAGCGTCACTGAAGCTTTCTTT.